This T cell receptor (beta chain) was sequenced for a study of blood T cell repertoires in COVID-19. Study at large: PBMCs, B-cell-depleted T cells, or T cells provided the cDNA or gDNA that made up the material.

The CDR3 extends over 15 amino acids. V lost 4 bases and J 0 bases, leaving 13 bases between the germline ends. The V gene's germline CDR1 is SGHRS and CDR2 YFSETQ. Assay used: immunoSEQ multiplex PCR; TCRdb lists only in-frame clones, some missing. The data hold a few hundred thousand clones, with roughly 80% observed a single time. This receptor was identified in a woman aged 70 to 79 with acute or convalescent COVID-19. Sequencing was done on a sample of peripheral blood. This chain uses TRBV5-1 with TRBJ1-2, with a possible D match to TRBD1 (6 bases). Here the CDR3 DNA reads TGCGCCAGCAGCATCCGGGACACTCCTAACTATGGCTACACCTTC. Amino acids: CASSIRDTPNYGYTF.